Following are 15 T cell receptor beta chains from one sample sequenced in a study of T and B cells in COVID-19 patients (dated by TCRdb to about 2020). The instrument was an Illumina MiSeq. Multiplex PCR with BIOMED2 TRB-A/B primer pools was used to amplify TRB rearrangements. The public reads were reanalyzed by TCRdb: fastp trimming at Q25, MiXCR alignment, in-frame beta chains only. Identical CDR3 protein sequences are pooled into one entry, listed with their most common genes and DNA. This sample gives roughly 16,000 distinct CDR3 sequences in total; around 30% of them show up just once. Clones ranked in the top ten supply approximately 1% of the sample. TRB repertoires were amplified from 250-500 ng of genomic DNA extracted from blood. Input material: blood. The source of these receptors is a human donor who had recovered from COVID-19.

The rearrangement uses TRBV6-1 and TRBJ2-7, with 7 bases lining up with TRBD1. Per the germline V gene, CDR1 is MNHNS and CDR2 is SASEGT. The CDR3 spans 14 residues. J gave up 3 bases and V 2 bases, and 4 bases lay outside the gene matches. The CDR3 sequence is CASSETAGGYEQYF. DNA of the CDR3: TGTGCCAGCAGTGAAACTGCAGGGGGCTACGAGCAGTACTTC.

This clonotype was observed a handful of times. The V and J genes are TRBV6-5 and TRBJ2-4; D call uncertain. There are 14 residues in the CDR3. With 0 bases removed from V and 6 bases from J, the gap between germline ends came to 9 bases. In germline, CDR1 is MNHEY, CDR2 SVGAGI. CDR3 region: CASSYSIGLNIQYF. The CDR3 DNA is TGTGCCAGCAGTTACTCGATCGGCCTAAACATTCAGTACTTC.

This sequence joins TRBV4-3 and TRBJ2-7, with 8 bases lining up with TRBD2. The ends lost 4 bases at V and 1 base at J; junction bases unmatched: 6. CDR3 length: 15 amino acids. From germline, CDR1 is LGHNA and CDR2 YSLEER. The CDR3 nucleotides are TGCGCCAGCAGCCTCCAAGCGGGGGAGTCCTACGAGCAGTACTTC. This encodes CASSLQAGESYEQYF.

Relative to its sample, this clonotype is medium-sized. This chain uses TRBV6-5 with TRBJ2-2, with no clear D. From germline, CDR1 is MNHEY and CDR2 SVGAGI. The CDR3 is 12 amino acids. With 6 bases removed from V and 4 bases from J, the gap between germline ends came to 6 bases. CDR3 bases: TGTGCCAGCAGGAGTTCCACCGGGGAGCTGTTTTTT. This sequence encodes CASRSSTGELFF.

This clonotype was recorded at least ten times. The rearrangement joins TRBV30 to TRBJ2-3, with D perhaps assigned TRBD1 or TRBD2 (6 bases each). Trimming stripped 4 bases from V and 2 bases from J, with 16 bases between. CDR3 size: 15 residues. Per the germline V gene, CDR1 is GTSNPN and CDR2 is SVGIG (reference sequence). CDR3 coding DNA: TGTGCCTGGACCTCATGGGGGGCGACCACAGATACGCAGTATTTT. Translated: CAWTSWGATTDTQYF.

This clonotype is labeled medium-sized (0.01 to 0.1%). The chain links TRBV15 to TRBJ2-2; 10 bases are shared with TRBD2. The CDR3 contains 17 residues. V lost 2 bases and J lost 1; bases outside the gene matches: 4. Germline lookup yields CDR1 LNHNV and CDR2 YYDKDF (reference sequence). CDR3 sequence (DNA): TGTGCCACCAGCAGACGTTCTAGCGGGAGGAACACCGGGGAGCTGTTTTTT. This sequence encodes CATSRRSSGRNTGELFF.

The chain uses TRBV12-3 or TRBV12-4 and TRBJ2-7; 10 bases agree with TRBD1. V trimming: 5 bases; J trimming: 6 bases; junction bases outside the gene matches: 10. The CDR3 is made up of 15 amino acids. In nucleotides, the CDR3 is TGTGCCAGCAGTCAAGAGGGACAGGGGTTTCGCGAGCAGTACTTC. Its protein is CASSQEGQGFREQYF.

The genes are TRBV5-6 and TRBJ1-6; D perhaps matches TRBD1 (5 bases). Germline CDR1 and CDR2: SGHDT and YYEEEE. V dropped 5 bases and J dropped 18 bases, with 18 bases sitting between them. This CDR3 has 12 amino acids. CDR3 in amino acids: CASSMGGYDSHF. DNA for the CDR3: TGTGCCAGCAGTATGGGGGGTTACGATAGCCACTTT.

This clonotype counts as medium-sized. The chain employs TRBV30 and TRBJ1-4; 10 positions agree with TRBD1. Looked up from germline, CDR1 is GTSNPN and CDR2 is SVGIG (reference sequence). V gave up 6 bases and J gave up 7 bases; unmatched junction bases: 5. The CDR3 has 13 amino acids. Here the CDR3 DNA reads TGTGCCTGTTTCCGGGACAGGGGTGAAAAACTGTTTTTT. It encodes CACFRDRGEKLFF.

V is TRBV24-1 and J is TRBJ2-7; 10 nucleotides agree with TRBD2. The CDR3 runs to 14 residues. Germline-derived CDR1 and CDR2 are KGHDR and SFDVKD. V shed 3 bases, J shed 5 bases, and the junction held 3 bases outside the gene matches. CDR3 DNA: TGTGCCACCAGTGATACGGGACTAGCGAACGAGCAGTACTTC. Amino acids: CATSDTGLANEQYF.

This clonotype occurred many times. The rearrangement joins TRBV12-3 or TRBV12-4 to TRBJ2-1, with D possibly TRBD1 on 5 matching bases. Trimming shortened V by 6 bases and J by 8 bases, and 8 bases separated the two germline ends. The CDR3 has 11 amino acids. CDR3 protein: CASSRVHEQFF. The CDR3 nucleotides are TGTGCCAGCAGCAGGGTGCATGAGCAGTTCTTC.

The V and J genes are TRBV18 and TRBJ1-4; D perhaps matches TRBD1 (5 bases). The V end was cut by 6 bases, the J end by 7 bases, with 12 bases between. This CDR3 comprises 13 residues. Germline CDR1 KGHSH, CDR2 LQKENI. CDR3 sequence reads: CASSPGGGEKLFF. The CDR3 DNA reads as TGTGCCAGCTCCCCCGGGGGGGGTGAAAAACTGTTTTTT. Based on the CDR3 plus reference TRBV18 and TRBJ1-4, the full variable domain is NAGVMQNPRHLVRRRGQEARLRCSPMKGHSHVYWYRQLPEEGLKFMVYLQKENIIDESGMPKERFSAEFPKEGPSILRIQQVVRGDSAAYFCASSPGGGEKLFFGSGTQLSVL.

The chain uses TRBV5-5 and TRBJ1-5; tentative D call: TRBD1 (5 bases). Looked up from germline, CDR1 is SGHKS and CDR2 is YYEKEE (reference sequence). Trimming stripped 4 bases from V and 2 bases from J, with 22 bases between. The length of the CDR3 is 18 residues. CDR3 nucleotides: TGTGCCAGCAGCGCCCATCCCGGGACGGGTACGCGCAATCAGCCCCAGCATTTT. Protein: CASSAHPGTGTRNQPQHF.

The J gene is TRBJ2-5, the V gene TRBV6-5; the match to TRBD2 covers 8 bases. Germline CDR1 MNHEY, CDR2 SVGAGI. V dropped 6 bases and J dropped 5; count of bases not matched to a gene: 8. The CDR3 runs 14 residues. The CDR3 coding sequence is TGTGCCAGCAGCCGGAACCCGGGAGGGGAGACCCAGTACTTC. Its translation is CASSRNPGGETQYF.

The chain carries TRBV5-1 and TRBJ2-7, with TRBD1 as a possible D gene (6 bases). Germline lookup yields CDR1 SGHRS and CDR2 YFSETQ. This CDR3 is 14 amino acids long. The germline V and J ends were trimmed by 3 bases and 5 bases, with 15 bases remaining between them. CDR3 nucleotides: TGCGCCAGCAGCTCCCCTACAGGGAACGACGAGCAGTACTTC. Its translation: CASSSPTGNDEQYF.